This T cell receptor (beta chain) was sequenced in a study of T cell changes during pregnancy in multiple sclerosis. The CDR3 has 16 amino acids. The germline gives CDR1 SGHNT, CDR2 YENEEA. Unmatched junction bases numbered 6, after V lost 1 base and J lost 2 bases. Clones were read by immunoSEQ multiplex PCR, and TCRdb kept only the in-frame ones, dropping some. The sample shows about 38,000 clones, 92% of them seen only once. Specimen: CD4+ T cells from peripheral blood mononuclear cells, collected after pregnancy. The source of this sequence is a female donor in good health, enrolled as a control in a pregnancy study. The V call is TRBV11-3, the J call TRBJ2-3; 7 bases agree with TRBD2. CDR3 sequence reads: CASSLGLADYTDTQYF. The CDR3 coding sequence is TGTGCCAGCAGCTTAGGGCTAGCGGATTACACAGATACGCAGTATTTT. Full variable domain (remainder filled in from reference TRBV11-3 and TRBJ2-3): EAGVVQSPRYKIIEKKQPVAFWCNPISGHNTLYWYLQNLGQGPELLIRYENEEAVDDSQLPKDRFSAERLKGVDSTLKIQPAELGDSAVYLCASSLGLADYTDTQYFGPGTRLTVL.